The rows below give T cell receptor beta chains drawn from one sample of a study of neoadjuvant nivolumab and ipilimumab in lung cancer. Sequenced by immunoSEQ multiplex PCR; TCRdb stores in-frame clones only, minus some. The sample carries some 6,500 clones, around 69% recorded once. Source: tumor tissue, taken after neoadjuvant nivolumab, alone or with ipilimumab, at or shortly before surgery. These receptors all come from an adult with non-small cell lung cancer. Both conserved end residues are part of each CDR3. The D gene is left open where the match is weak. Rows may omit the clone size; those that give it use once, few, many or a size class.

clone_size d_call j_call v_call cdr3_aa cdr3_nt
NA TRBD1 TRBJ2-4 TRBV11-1 CASSLLGGASANIQYF TGTGCCAGCAGCTTATTAGGGGGCGCTTCAGCAAACATTCAGTACTTC
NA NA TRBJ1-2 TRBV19 CASSSPTRAAYGYTF TGTGCCAGTAGTTCCCCGACCAGGGCTGCCTATGGCTACACCTTC
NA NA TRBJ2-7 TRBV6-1 CASSVARSRYEQYF TGTGCCAGCAGTGTGGCCCGCTCAAGGTACGAGCAGTACTTC
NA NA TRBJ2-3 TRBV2 CASSEEQRGLLMADTQYF TGTGCCAGCAGTGAAGAGCAGAGGGGACTCCTAATGGCAGATACGCAGTATTTT
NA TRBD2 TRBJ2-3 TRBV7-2 CASSGWTSGRTDTQYF TGTGCCAGCAGCGGGTGGACTAGCGGGAGGACAGATACGCAGTATTTT
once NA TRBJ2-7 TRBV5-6 CASSLTLHYEQYF TGTGCCAGCAGCTTGACTCTCCACTACGAGCAGTACTTC
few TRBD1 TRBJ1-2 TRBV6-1 CASTGGQGADGYTF TGTGCCAGCACAGGAGGACAGGGGGCGGATGGCTACACCTTC
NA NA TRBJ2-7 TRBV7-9 CASSPSDGPYEQYF TGTGCCAGCAGCCCCTCGGACGGGCCCTACGAGCAGTACTTC
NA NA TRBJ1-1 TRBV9 CASSPGTNTEAFF TGTGCCAGCAGCCCGGGGACGAACACTGAAGCTTTCTTT
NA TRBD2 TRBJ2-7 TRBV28 CASSSPGGSSYEQYF TGTGCCAGCAGTTCCCCTGGCGGGAGCTCCTACGAGCAGTACTTC
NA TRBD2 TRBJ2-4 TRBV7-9 CASSPSSGVPQKNIQYF TGTGCCAGCAGCCCCTCTAGCGGGGTTCCCCAAAAAAACATTCAGTACTTC
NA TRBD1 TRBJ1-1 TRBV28 CASIPLTGTMEAFF TGTGCCAGCATTCCCCTGACAGGGACGATGGAAGCTTTCTTT
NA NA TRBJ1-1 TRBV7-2 CASSLRANTEAFF TGTGCCAGCAGCTTAAGGGCGAACACTGAAGCTTTCTTT
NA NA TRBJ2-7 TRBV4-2 CASSQETGGSYEQYF TGTGCCAGCAGCCAAGAGACTGGGGGCTCCTACGAGCAGTACTTC
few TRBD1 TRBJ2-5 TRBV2 CASSEGGQGHF TGTGCCAGCAGCGAAGGTGGACAGGGTCACTTC
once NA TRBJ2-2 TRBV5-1 CASIPGSGNTGELFF TGCGCCAGCATCCCTGGTAGCGGTAACACCGGGGAGCTGTTTTTT
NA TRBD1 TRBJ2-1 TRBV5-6 CASSPEQGYNEQFF TGTGCCAGCAGCCCTGAACAGGGGTACAATGAGCAGTTCTTC
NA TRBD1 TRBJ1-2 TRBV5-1 CASSLQDRGLGGYTF TGCGCCAGCAGCTTGCAGGACAGGGGGCTAGGTGGCTACACCTTC
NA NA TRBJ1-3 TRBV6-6 CASSRDDLGNTIYF TGTGCCAGCAGTAGGGACGATCTTGGAAACACCATATATTTT
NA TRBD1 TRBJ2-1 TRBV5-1 CASRTGTGHNEQFF TGCGCCAGCAGAACCGGGACAGGGCACAATGAGCAGTTCTTC
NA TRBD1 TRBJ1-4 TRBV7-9 CASSLDRGGEKLFF TGTGCCAGCAGCTTAGACAGGGGTGGCGAAAAACTGTTTTTT
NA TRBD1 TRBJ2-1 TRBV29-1 CSVQGASNEQFF TGCAGCGTCCAGGGGGCCTCCAATGAGCAGTTCTTC
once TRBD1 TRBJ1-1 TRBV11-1 CASSSPQGVRATEAFF TGTGCCAGCAGCTCACCACAGGGGGTGAGGGCCACTGAAGCTTTCTTT
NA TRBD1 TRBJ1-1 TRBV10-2 CASSSGGSEAFF TGCGCCAGCAGTTCAGGGGGCAGTGAAGCTTTCTTT
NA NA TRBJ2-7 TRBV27 CASGRARNYEQYF TGTGCCAGCGGTAGAGCCAGGAACTACGAGCAGTACTTC
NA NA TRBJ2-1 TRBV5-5 CASSYNTINNGRRNEQFF TGTGCCAGCAGCTACAACACCATTAATAATGGCCGGAGGAATGAGCAGTTCTTC
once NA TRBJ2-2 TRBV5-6 CASSTRLYGELFF TGTGCCAGCAGCACCAGGTTATACGGGGAGCTGTTTTTT
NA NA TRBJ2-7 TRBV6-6 CASSYDGNYEQYF TGTGCCAGCAGTTACGACGGAAATTACGAGCAGTACTTC
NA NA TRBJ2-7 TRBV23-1 CASSQSIYGPYEQYF TGCGCCAGCAGTCAATCGATTTACGGGCCGTACGAGCAGTACTTC
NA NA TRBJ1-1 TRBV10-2 CASGRRQENTEAFF TGCGCCAGCGGCCGCCGACAGGAGAACACTGAAGCTTTCTTT
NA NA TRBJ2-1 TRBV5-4 CASSLPVGPEQFF TGTGCCAGCAGCTTGCCCGTAGGCCCTGAGCAGTTCTTC
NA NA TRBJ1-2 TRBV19 CASSHRRKPSNYGYTF TGTGCCAGTAGTCATCGACGGAAACCCTCTAACTATGGCTACACCTTC
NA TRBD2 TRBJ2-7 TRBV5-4 CASSLGASGRDTYEQYF TGTGCCAGCAGCTTGGGGGCTAGCGGGAGAGATACCTACGAGCAGTACTTC
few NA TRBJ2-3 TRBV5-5 CASSPRTDTQYF TGTGCCAGCAGCCCACGGACAGATACGCAGTATTTT
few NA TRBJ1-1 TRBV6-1 CASKLKMQATEAFF TGTGCCAGCAAGCTCAAAATGCAAGCCACTGAAGCTTTCTTT
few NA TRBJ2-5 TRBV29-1 CSVRAVETQYF TGCAGCGTGCGGGCAGTGGAGACCCAGTACTTC
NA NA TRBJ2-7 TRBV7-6 CASSLQADSPYEQYF TGTGCCAGCAGCTTACAGGCGGACAGCCCCTACGAGCAGTACTTC
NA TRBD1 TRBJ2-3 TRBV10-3 CAISEGQGADTQYF TGTGCCATCAGTGAGGGTCAGGGGGCAGATACGCAGTATTTT
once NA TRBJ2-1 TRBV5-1 CASSLMAGEAEQFF TGCGCCAGCAGCTTGATGGCAGGGGAAGCGGAGCAGTTCTTC
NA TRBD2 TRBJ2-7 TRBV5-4 CASSLGTSGFLYEQYF TGTGCCAGCAGCTTGGGCACTAGCGGCTTTCTCTACGAGCAGTACTTC
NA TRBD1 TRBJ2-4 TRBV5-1 CASSSGGLAKNIQYF TGCGCCAGCAGCTCAGGGGGATTGGCCAAAAACATTCAGTACTTC
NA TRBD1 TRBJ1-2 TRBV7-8 CASSWETGVGYTF TGTGCCAGCAGCTGGGAGACAGGGGTTGGCTACACCTTC
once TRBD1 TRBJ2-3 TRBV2 CASRMTGAGDTQYF TGTGCCAGCAGGATGACAGGGGCAGGGGATACGCAGTATTTT
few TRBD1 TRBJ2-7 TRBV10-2 CASSGQGNEQYF TGCGCCAGCAGTGGACAGGGTAACGAGCAGTACTTC
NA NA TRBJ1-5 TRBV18 CASSLGQGQPQHF TGTGCCAGCTCACTGGGCCAGGGTCAGCCCCAGCATTTT
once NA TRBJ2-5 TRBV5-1 CASSFSPGETQYF TGCGCCAGCAGCTTTTCACCGGGTGAGACCCAGTACTTC
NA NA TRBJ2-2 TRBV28 CASSPPRAWDTGELFF TGTGCCAGCAGTCCCCCACGAGCGTGGGACACCGGGGAGCTGTTTTTT
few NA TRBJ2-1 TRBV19 CASSIRLRSPAGYNEQFF TGTGCCAGTAGTATAAGGCTCCGCTCCCCCGCGGGCTACAATGAGCAGTTCTTC